Shown below are 22 T cell receptor beta chains from a single sample sequenced in a study of blood T cell repertoires in COVID-19. Using immunoSEQ multiplex PCR, the repertoire was profiled, and TCRdb retains in-frame clones only, with some absent. The sample holds 150,000 to 200,000 clones; about 80% are singletons and the top ten take around an eighth. The specimen sequenced was PBMCs or T cells enriched from blood (not recorded which). The source is a man between 60 and 70 years old who had been exposed to COVID-19.

This clone was observed a few times. The V and J genes are TRBV5-6 and TRBJ2-7, with TRBD2 as a possible D gene (5 bases). Germline CDR1 SGHDT, CDR2 YYEEEE. This CDR3 comprises 13 residues. V was shortened by 6 bases and J by 0 bases, with 10 bases between the two germline ends. The CDR3 DNA reads as TGTGCCAGCACGGGATTAAGCTCCTACGAGCAGTACTTC. This codes for CASTGLSSYEQYF.

This clone was observed at least ten times. In nucleotides, the CDR3 is TGTGCCAGCAGCCAAGATTACTCTGGAAACACCATATATTTT. Translated: CASSQDYSGNTIYF. The V call is TRBV14, the J call TRBJ1-3, with unresolved D. This CDR3 is built from 14 residues. The V end was cut by 0 bases, the J end by 0 bases, with 3 bases between. The V gene's germline CDR1 is SGHDN and CDR2 FVKESK.

This chain connects TRBV2 to TRBJ2-3, with 9 bases matching TRBD2. V gave up 8 bases and J gave up 3 bases; unmatched junction bases: 9. The CDR3 is 15 residues long. In germline, CDR1 is SNHLY, CDR2 FYNNEI. CDR3 in amino acids: CASQEGGRGTDTQYF. The CDR3 coding sequence is TGTGCCAGCCAAGAAGGCGGGAGGGGTACAGATACGCAGTATTTT.

This clone occurred many times. This chain uses TRBV2 with TRBJ1-1, with D uncertain. The germline V gene has CDR1 SNHLY and CDR2 FYNNEI. The CDR3 contains 13 residues. V lost 4 bases, J lost 5 bases, and 11 bases lay in between. CDR3 DNA sequence: TGTGCCAGCAGTGTGAATGAACGGACTGAAGCTTTCTTT. It specifies CASSVNERTEAFF.

J is TRBJ2-7 and V is TRBV3-1 (or the pseudogene TRBV3-2); maybe TRBD1 (6 bases). Germline V gene sequence: CDR1 LGHDT, CDR2 YNNKEL (reference sequence). V was shortened by 1 base and J by 5 bases, with 6 bases between the two germline ends. The CDR3 sequence is 12 residues long. The CDR3 reads CASSQAGDEQYF. The CDR3 DNA is TGTGCCAGCAGCCAAGCAGGGGACGAGCAGTACTTC.

This clone was observed a single time. V is TRBV7-4 and J is TRBJ2-7; D perhaps matches TRBD1 (5 bases). Germline-derived CDR1 and CDR2 are SGHVT and SQSDAQ. The CDR3 sequence is 15 residues long. The ends were cut back, 6 bases at V and 0 bases at J, with 15 bases in the middle. Written as DNA, the CDR3 is TGTGCCAGCAGAGAACAGGCCCCCCTCTCCTACGAGCAGTACTTC. Translated, it gives CASREQAPLSYEQYF.

The V gene is TRBV28, the J gene TRBJ2-3; 9 nucleotides match TRBD2. The CDR3 spans 12 residues. V was pared by 9 bases and J by 4 bases, with 2 bases of the junction left unmatched. CDR1 and CDR2 from the germline V gene are MDHEN and SYDVKM. CDR3 coding DNA: TGTGCCAGTGCGGGAGGGCCAGATACGCAGTATTTT. Encoded protein: CASAGGPDTQYF.

The V call is TRBV28, the J call TRBJ2-7; 10 bases map to TRBD1. Germline V lookup: CDR1 MDHEN, CDR2 SYDVKM. The CDR3 has 17 residues. The trim removed 4 bases at V and 2 bases at J, leaving 11 bases unmatched. The CDR3 sequence is CASSSPGTGEGTYEQYF. In DNA, the CDR3 is TGTGCCAGCAGTTCCCCCGGGACAGGGGAAGGGACCTACGAGCAGTACTTC.

The CDR3 reads CASSLGPPQGASTEAFF. The DNA for the CDR3 is TGTGCCAGCAGCTTAGGCCCCCCGCAGGGGGCGAGCACTGAAGCTTTCTTT. J is TRBJ1-1 and V is TRBV7-2; the match to TRBD1 covers 8 bases. CDR3 size: 17 residues. Trimming removed 1 base from V and 4 bases from J; junction bases left unmatched: 11. Germline lookup yields CDR1 SGHTA and CDR2 FQGNSA.

The CDR3 reads CASSEGGPGNTIYF. The CDR3 bases are TGTGCCAGCAGCGAGGGTGGTCCTGGAAACACCATATATTTT. The V gene is TRBV5-4, the J gene TRBJ1-3; D is unresolved. The germline gives CDR1 SGHNT, CDR2 YYREEE (reference sequence). With 4 bases removed from V and 2 bases from J, the gap between germline ends came to 10 bases. The CDR3 length is 14 residues.

This clone is a singleton in its sample. The chain uses TRBV6-5 and TRBJ2-2; a weak D match, TRBD2 (5 bases). Germline CDR1 and CDR2: MNHEY and SVGAGI. The V end was cut by 8 bases, the J end by 1 base, with 11 bases between. The length of the CDR3 is 14 residues. Here the CDR3 reads CASGGPLNTGELFF. The CDR3 DNA follows: TGTGCCAGCGGAGGTCCTTTGAACACCGGGGAGCTGTTTTTT.

This chain joins TRBV7-9 and TRBJ2-1; TRBD1 aligns across 8 bases. This CDR3 region has 15 residues. CDR1 SEHNR and CDR2 FQNEAQ come from the germline V gene (reference sequence). V lost 5 bases to trimming and J lost 8 bases; unmatched junction nucleotides: 11. The chain's CDR3 is CASSTGTGLLDEQFF. CDR3 DNA sequence: TGTGCCAGCAGCACCGGGACAGGTCTCCTCGATGAGCAGTTCTTC.

The chain employs TRBV9 and TRBJ2-2; 8 nucleotides line up with TRBD1. The CDR3 spans 17 residues. The V segment lost 4 bases and the J segment 6 bases; nucleotides outside the gene matches: 14. Germline CDR1 reads SGDLS; CDR2 reads YYNGEE. CDR3 sequence (DNA): TGTGCCAGCAGCCCTCCCTGGACAGGGTCGGTACCCGGGGAGCTGTTTTTT. It codes for CASSPPWTGSVPGELFF.

This chain connects TRBV14 to TRBJ1-2; the D gene is possibly TRBD1 (5 bases). Germline V CDR1 and CDR2: SGHDN, FVKESK. V lost 3 bases, J lost 6 bases, and 11 bases lay in between. This CDR3 is built from 13 residues. CDR3 in amino acids: CASSQYQGHGYTF. CDR3 DNA: TGTGCCAGCAGCCAGTATCAGGGTCATGGCTACACCTTC.

The rearrangement uses TRBV9 and TRBJ1-1; 12 nucleotides match TRBD1. The CDR3 extends over 16 amino acids. Germline CDR1 SGDLS, CDR2 YYNGEE. Trimming cost V 4 bases and J 4 bases; bases outside gene matches: 8. The CDR3 spells CASSIGTGGFSTEAFF. The DNA of the CDR3 is TGTGCCAGCAGCATTGGGACAGGGGGCTTCAGCACTGAAGCTTTCTTT.

V gene TRBV10-3 combines with J gene TRBJ2-7; TRBD2 matches at 7 bases. There are 15 residues in the CDR3. Trimming cost V 3 bases and J 4 bases; bases outside gene matches: 9. Germline loops: CDR1 ENHRY, CDR2 SYGVKD. The CDR3 DNA follows: TGTGCCATCAGTGACAGCGGGCGGGAGACGTACGAGCAGTACTTC. Its protein is CAISDSGRETYEQYF.

This chain links TRBV19 with TRBJ1-5, with TRBD1 matching 7 bases. The CDR3 has 14 residues. The J segment lost 0 bases and the V segment lost 10 bases, leaving 6 bases of the junction unmatched. Germline CDR1 reads LNHDA; CDR2 reads SQIVND (reference sequence). The CDR3 DNA is TGTGCCACCCGGGCAGGGGGTAGCAATCAGCCCCAGCATTTT. It specifies CATRAGGSNQPQHF.

This clone was observed a handful of times. V is TRBV7-3 and J is TRBJ2-5; D unclear. CDR1 SGHTA and CDR2 FQGTGA come from the germline V gene. V was trimmed by 0 bases and J by 4 bases, leaving 12 bases between them. The CDR3 totals 15 residues. CDR3 protein: CASSLTRVSPETQYF. The CDR3 DNA reads TGTGCCAGCAGCTTAACGCGAGTATCTCCAGAGACCCAGTACTTC.

The rearrangement links TRBV19 to TRBJ2-1, with D possibly matching TRBD2 (6 bases). The CDR3 length is 17 residues. Germline assignment: CDR1 LNHDA and CDR2 SQIVND (reference sequence). Trimming took 3 bases from V and 2 from J, leaving 17 bases between them. The CDR3 DNA is TGTGCCAGTAGTATTTTAGGGACGGGAGTCACCTACAATGAGCAGTTCTTC. This gives the protein CASSILGTGVTYNEQFF.

The J gene is TRBJ1-2, the V gene TRBV28; D ambiguous. Between the trimmed V and J ends, which lost 6 bases and 7 bases, there was a span of 9 bases. This CDR3 region has 11 residues. Germline CDR1 reads MDHEN; CDR2 reads SYDVKM. The CDR3 protein is CASSFTSGYTF. CDR3 sequence (DNA): TGTGCCAGCAGCTTTACTAGTGGCTACACCTTC.

The rearrangement links TRBV29-1 to TRBJ1-4; 9 bases line up with TRBD1. This CDR3 region has 15 residues. Germline-derived CDR1 and CDR2 are SQVTM and ANQGSEA. The ends lost 7 bases at V and 1 base at J; junction bases unmatched: 7. CDR3: CSATDRGVTNEKLFF. The CDR3 bases are TGCAGCGCCACCGACAGGGGGGTAACTAATGAAAAACTGTTTTTT.

The J gene is TRBJ2-1, the V gene TRBV30; a possible D gene is TRBD2 (5 bases). This CDR3 has 14 residues. Trimming left V 1 base short and J 3 bases short, with 10 bases between. Germline V gene data show CDR1 as GTSNPN and CDR2 as SVGIG (reference sequence). CDR3 nucleotides: TGTGCCTGGAGTGCCCTCGGGGACTACAATGAGCAGTTCTTC. Encoded protein: CAWSALGDYNEQFF.